This TCR beta chain came from a study of metastatic and nonmetastatic thyroid tumors. General study results and limits: Malignant thyroid tumors reportedly exceeded benign nodules significantly in TCR beta diversity, with the difference appearing in blood and tumor.

In its sample, this clone was seen many times. Its antigen is undetermined. Germline V lookup: CDR1 MNHEY, CDR2 SVGEGT. V was trimmed by 7 bases and J by 6 bases, leaving 15 bases between them. The CDR3 sequence is 13 residues long. Every patient was untreated before thyroid surgery. With MiXCR, TCRdb called clones anew from the PCR reads. Of approximately 30,000 clones in the sample, approximately 8% are singletons; the top ten hold 43%. The chain carries TRBV6-2 or TRBV6-3 and TRBJ1-1; a weak D match, TRBD1 (6 bases). The origin of this receptor is a female donor with papillary thyroid cancer or a benign thyroid nodule (not recorded which). Some clones in this sample may be carry-over from other donors' samples. Sequenced material: blood. The chain's CDR3 is CASKMTGKPEAFF. In nucleotides, the CDR3 is TGTGCCAGCAAAATGACAGGTAAACCTGAAGCTTTCTTT.